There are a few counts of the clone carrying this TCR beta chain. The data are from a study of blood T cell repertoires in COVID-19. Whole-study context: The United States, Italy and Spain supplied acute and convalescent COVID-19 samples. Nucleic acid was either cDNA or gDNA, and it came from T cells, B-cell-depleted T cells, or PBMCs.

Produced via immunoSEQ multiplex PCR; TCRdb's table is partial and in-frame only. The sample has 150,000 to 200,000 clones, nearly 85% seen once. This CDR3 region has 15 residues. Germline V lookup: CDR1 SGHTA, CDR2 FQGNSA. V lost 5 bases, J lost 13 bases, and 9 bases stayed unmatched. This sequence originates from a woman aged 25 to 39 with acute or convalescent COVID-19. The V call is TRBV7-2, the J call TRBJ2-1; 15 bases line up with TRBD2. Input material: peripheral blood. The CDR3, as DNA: TGTGCCAGCAGCCCCCCTGGACTAGCGGGGGGGCCTCAGTTCTTC. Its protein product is CASSPPGLAGGPQFF.